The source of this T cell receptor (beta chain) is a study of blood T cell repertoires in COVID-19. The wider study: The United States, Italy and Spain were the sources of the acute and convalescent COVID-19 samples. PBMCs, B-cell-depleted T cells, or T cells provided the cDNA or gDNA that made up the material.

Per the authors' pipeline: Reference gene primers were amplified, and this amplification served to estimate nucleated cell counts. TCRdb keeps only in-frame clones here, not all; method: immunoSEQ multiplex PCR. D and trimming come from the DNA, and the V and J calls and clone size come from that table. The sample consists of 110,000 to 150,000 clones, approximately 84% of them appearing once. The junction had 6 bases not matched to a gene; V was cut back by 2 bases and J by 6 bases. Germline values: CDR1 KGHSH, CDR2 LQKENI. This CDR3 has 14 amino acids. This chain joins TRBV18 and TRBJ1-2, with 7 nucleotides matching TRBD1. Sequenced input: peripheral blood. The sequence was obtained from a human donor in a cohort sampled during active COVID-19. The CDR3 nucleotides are TGTGCCAGCTCACCAGACAGGGAAGGGCATGGCTACACCTTC. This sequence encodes CASSPDREGHGYTF. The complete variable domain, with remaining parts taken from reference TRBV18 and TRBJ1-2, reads NAGVMQNPRHLVRRRGQEARLRCSPMKGHSHVYWYRQLPEEGLKFMVYLQKENIIDESGMPKERFSAEFPKEGPSILRIQQVVRGDSAAYFCASSPDREGHGYTFGSGTRLTVV.